These T cell receptor beta chains were read from a single sample in a study of blood T cells in healthy people across ages. Each CDR3 protein gets one entry after TCRdb re-called the 5' RACE reads with MiXCR. The repertoire includes 920,000 or so distinct CDR3 sequences, 35% to 50% of them detected once, and approximately 20% sits in the top ten. Material: blood. The receptors come from a woman between 55 and 75 years old in good health. The CDR3 runs from the conserved cysteine through the conserved F or W. The order of the fields is D gene, clone size, J gene, V gene, CDR3 DNA, CDR3 protein. The D gene is left open where the match is weak. The size field is filled for only some rows; it gives once, few, many or a size class.

NA NA TRBJ2-3 TRBV7-2 TGTGCCAGCACCATGTGTCGAGGAACAGATACGCAGTATTTT CASTMCRGTDTQYF
NA NA TRBJ2-3 TRBV29-1 TGCAGCGTCAAGGGCGGGAGCACAGATACGCAGTATTTT CSVKGGSTDTQYF
TRBD1 few TRBJ2-7 TRBV27 TGTGCCAGCAGTTGGGACAGGGAGTTGGACGAGCAGTACTTC CASSWDRELDEQYF
TRBD1 NA TRBJ1-2 TRBV7-9 TGTGCCAGCAGCTCCGGACAGGCGGGCTACACCTTC CASSSGQAGYTF
TRBD2 NA TRBJ2-1 TRBV20-1 TGCAGTGCTCCAAGCTTTGCGGGAGGTTTCGGCAATGAGCAGTTCTTC CSAPSFAGGFGNEQFF
TRBD1 few TRBJ2-1 TRBV3-1 TGTGCCAGCAGCCAAATAGGGGACAGGAGCCTAAGGGATGAGCAGTTCTTC CASSQIGDRSLRDEQFF
NA NA TRBJ1-1 TRBV30 TGTGCCTGGAGTGTACGATTCGACATCGAAGCTTTCTTT CAWSVRFDIEAFF
TRBD2 few TRBJ2-5 TRBV4-2 TGTGCCAGCAGCCAAGACGGAACTAGCGGGATTGACAATGAGCAGTACTTC CASSQDGTSGIDNEQYF
TRBD1 once TRBJ2-7 TRBV25-1 TGTGCCAGCAGCCGACAGGGGGACTACGAGCGGTACTTC CASSRQGDYERYF
TRBD2 NA TRBJ2-1 TRBV10-3 TGTGCCATCACTAGGGTAGCGGGAGGCTCGGGGAATGAGCAGTTCTTC CAITRVAGGSGNEQFF